The clone carrying this TCR beta chain was observed many times. The sample originates from a study of spatial heterogeneity in lung cancer. Time point described: sample taken at primary tumor resection. Unsorted whole RNA samples from tumor, nontumor lung or frozen PBMC were sequenced. TCRdb processed the 5' RACE reads anew with MiXCR; each CDR3 protein has one entry. The sample lists tens of thousands of distinct CDR3 sequences, roughly 8% occurring once. The TCR was taken from a female donor with early-stage non-small cell lung cancer. The material was PBMCs, obtained at surgery.

CDR3 bases: TGTGCCAGCAGGTGGGACAGGGGGAGTTTCACTGAAGCTTTCTTT. Its translation is CASRWDRGSFTEAFF. J is TRBJ1-1 and V is TRBV28; 11 nucleotides match TRBD1. CDR1 is MDHEN, CDR2 SYDVKM, per germline. J was trimmed by 4 bases and V by 6 bases; bases with no gene match: 7. CDR3 length: 15 residues.